Below are 2 T cell receptor beta chains sequenced from a single sample in a study of identical twins. Each CDR3 protein gets one entry after TCRdb re-called the 5' RACE reads with MiXCR. The sample holds roughly 1,500,000 distinct CDR3 sequences, more than 30% seen once. Sequencing was performed on cord blood. These receptors were collected from a newborn girl in good health.

J is TRBJ2-7 and V is TRBV5-1; 11 bases align to TRBD2. The CDR3 runs to 15 residues. Losses at the gene ends were 3 bases for V and 2 bases for J; bases not matched to a gene: 4. Germline V gene sequence: CDR1 SGHRS, CDR2 YFSETQ. The DNA of the CDR3 is TGCGCCAGCAGCTGGGGACTAGCGGAGACCTACGAGCAGTACTTC. Protein: CASSWGLAETYEQYF.

The chain recombines TRBV7-9 with TRBJ2-5; 10 nucleotides align to TRBD1. Germline V gene lookup returns CDR1 SEHNR and CDR2 FQNEAQ (reference sequence). The CDR3 totals 15 residues. The J segment lost 11 bases and the V segment lost 2 bases, leaving 11 bases of the junction unmatched. The CDR3 reads CASSLRQGAWNEQYF. DNA for the CDR3: TGTGCCAGCAGCTTACGACAGGGGGCATGGAATGAGCAGTACTTC. Based on the CDR3 plus reference TRBV7-9 and TRBJ2-5, the full variable domain is DTGVSQNPRHKITKRGQNVTFRCDPISEHNRLYWYRQTLGQGPEFLTYFQNEAQLEKSRLLSDRFSAERPKGSFSTLEIQRTEQGDSAMYLCASSLRQGAWNEQYFGPGTRLLVL.